These 9 T cell receptor beta chains were all obtained from the same sample, sequenced in a study of shared clonotypes between healthy human individuals. TCRdb's table, derived via immunoSEQ multiplex PCR, lists solely in-frame clones and lacks some. The sample contains roughly 2.2 million clones, 93% of which appear only once. Sequenced material: naive CD4+ T cells from PBMCs. The sample's subset: CD45RA+ positively selected. Receptor source: a man aged 18 to 29 in good health. Some clones in this sample may be carry-over from other donors' samples.

The J gene is TRBJ2-3, the V gene TRBV6-1; possibly TRBD1 or TRBD2 for D (5 bases each). The CDR3 loop spans 15 amino acids. CDR1 is MNHNS and CDR2 is SASEGT in the germline V gene. V was clipped by 3 bases and J by 2 bases, with 12 bases between them. The CDR3 bases are TGTGCCAGCAGTGAGGGACCCATCTACACAGATACGCAGTATTTT. Encoded protein: CASSEGPIYTDTQYF.

The V gene is TRBV7-3, the J gene TRBJ2-3, with D perhaps matching TRBD2 (5 bases). V was trimmed by 4 bases and J by 2 bases, leaving 13 bases between them. The CDR3 runs to 15 residues. The V gene's germline CDR1 is SGHTA and CDR2 FQGTGA. The CDR3 nucleotides are TGTGCCAGCAGCTCCTCGGGGATACTCACAGATACGCAGTATTTT. Protein: CASSSSGILTDTQYF.

The chain couples TRBV25-1 to TRBJ2-1; D ambiguous. Trimming pared 5 bases from V and 5 bases from J, leaving 16 bases between. The CDR3 is 15 amino acids. Germline CDR1 reads MGHDK; CDR2 reads SYGVNS. The CDR3 DNA is TGTGCCAGCAGTCCCCCAGTCAGTAGGGACAATGAGCAGTTCTTC. Residues: CASSPPVSRDNEQFF. The full variable domain, its missing parts supplied by reference TRBV25-1 and TRBJ2-1, is EADIYQTPRYLVIGTGKKITLECSQTMGHDKMYWYQQDPGMELHLIHYSYGVNSTEKGDLSSESTVSRIRTEHFPLTLESARPSHTSQYLCASSPPVSRDNEQFFGPGTRLTVL.

The gene calls are TRBV10-3 and TRBJ2-5; D gene unclear. V lost 6 bases to trimming and J lost 2 bases, with 10 bases between them. This CDR3 is built from 13 residues. The germline gives CDR1 ENHRY, CDR2 SYGVKD. For the CDR3, the DNA is TGTGCCATCAGGGATTGGCAACAAGAGACCCAGTACTTC. Protein: CAIRDWQQETQYF.

The rearrangement joins TRBV7-9 to TRBJ2-1; the D call may be TRBD1 or TRBD2 (5 bases each). Germline-derived CDR1 and CDR2 are SEHNR and FQNEAQ (reference sequence). Trimming pared 6 bases from V and 2 bases from J, leaving 20 bases between. The CDR3 totals 17 residues. The CDR3 reads CASRLSRDPKTYNEQFF. DNA for the CDR3: TGTGCCAGCAGATTAAGCCGGGACCCTAAAACCTACAATGAGCAGTTCTTC.

The V call is TRBV6-6, the J call TRBJ1-3; D remains unclear. V lost 5 bases to trimming and J lost 2 bases, with 7 bases between them. The V gene's germline CDR1 is MNHNY and CDR2 SVGAGI (reference sequence). The CDR3 is 13 amino acids. CDR3: CASSALTGNTIYF. DNA of the CDR3: TGTGCCAGCAGTGCTCTAACTGGAAACACCATATATTTT.

V is TRBV7-3 and J is TRBJ2-2, with TRBD2 matching 7 bases. Germline CDR1 and CDR2: SGHTA and FQGTGA. V dropped 3 bases and J dropped 4; count of bases not matched to a gene: 8. The CDR3 length is 16 residues. Here the CDR3 DNA reads TGTGCCAGCAGCTTCCTGGGAGGGCCGTTCACCGGGGAGCTGTTTTTT. Amino acid sequence: CASSFLGGPFTGELFF.

The gene calls are TRBV6-1 and TRBJ1-1, with D unresolved. The CDR3 totals 13 residues. The germline CDR1 and CDR2 sequences are MNHNS and SASEGT. V gave up 7 bases and J gave up 3 bases, with 12 bases separating them. The CDR3 loop reads CASNLGQDTEAFF. In nucleotides, the CDR3 is TGTGCCAGCAATCTAGGGCAGGACACTGAAGCTTTCTTT.

V usage is TRBV4-2 and J usage is TRBJ2-1, with 7 positions matching TRBD1. This CDR3 is built from 16 residues. Germline trimming cut 4 bases from V and 0 bases from J; bases unmatched to any gene: 6. Germline lookup yields CDR1 LGHNA and CDR2 YNFKEQ. CDR3: CASSRDSSSSYNEQFF. The CDR3 DNA is TGTGCCAGCAGCCGGGACAGCTCTAGCTCCTACAATGAGCAGTTCTTC.